What follows is one TCR beta chain and its context. This entry is derived from a study of technical replicates of blood from four donors. The CDR3 runs to 13 residues. Germline values: CDR1 SEHNR, CDR2 FQNEAQ (reference sequence). V lost 2 bases and J 6 bases, leaving 11 bases between the germline ends. Sequenced by immunoSEQ multiplex PCR; TCRdb stores in-frame clones only, minus some. This table holds 75,000 to 100,000 clones, 90% to 97% found once. The TCR was taken from a human donor in good health. The chain links TRBV7-9 to TRBJ2-7; D ambiguous. The sample taken for sequencing was T cells isolated from PBMCs. In DNA, the CDR3 is TGTGCCAGCAGCTTAACGGGTTTCCCCGAGCAGTACTTC. It yields the protein CASSLTGFPEQYF.